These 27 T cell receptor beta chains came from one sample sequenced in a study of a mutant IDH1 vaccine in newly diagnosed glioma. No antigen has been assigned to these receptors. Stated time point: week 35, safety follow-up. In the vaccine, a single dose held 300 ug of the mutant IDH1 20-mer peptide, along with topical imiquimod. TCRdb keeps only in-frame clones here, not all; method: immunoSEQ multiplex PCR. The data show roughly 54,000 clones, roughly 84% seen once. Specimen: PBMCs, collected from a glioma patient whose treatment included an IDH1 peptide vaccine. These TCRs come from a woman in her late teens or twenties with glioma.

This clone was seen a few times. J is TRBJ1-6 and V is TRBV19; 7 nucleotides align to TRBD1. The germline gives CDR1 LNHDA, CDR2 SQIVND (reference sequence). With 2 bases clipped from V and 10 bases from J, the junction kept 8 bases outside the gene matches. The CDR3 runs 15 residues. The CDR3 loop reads CASSIQLGGRSPLHF. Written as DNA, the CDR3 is TGTGCCAGTAGTATACAATTAGGGGGCAGGTCACCCCTCCACTTT.

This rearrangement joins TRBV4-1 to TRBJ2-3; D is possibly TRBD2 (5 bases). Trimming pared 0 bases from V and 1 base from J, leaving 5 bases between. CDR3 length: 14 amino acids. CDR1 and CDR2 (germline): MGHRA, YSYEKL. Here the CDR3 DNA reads TGCGCCAGCAGCCAAGAGAGGGGCACAGATACGCAGTATTTT. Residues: CASSQERGTDTQYF.

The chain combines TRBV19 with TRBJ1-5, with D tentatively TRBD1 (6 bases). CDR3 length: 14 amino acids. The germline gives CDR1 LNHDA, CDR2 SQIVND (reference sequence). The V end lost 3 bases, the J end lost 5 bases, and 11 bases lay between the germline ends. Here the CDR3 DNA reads TGTGCCAGTAGTATGACAGGCCCCCATCAGCCCCAGCATTTT. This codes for CASSMTGPHQPQHF.

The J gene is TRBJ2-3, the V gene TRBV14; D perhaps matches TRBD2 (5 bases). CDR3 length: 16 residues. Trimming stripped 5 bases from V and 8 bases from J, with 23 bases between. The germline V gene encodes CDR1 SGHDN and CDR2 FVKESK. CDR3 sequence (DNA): TGTGCCAGCAGCTTCCGTTATGAGGGCAGGCGAGGTACGCAGTATTTT. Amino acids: CASSFRYEGRRGTQYF.

CDR3 protein: CSAAAGNEQFF. DNA for the CDR3: TGCAGTGCTGCCGCGGGTAATGAGCAGTTCTTC. This chain uses TRBV20-1 with TRBJ2-1; D is perhaps TRBD2 (5 bases). V was trimmed by 5 bases and J by 7 bases, leaving 9 bases between them. This CDR3 contains 11 residues. Germline V gives CDR1 DFQATT, CDR2 SNEGSKA (reference sequence).

CDR3 loop: CATGVAGSTDTQYF. The CDR3 bases are TGTGCCACTGGGGTAGCGGGGAGCACAGATACGCAGTATTTT. The rearrangement links TRBV15 to TRBJ2-3, with 8 bases fitting TRBD2. The CDR3 has 14 amino acids. CDR1 and CDR2 from the germline V gene are LNHNV and YYDKDF (reference sequence). The V and J ends lost 9 bases and 0 bases, in that order; junction bases with no gene match: 5.

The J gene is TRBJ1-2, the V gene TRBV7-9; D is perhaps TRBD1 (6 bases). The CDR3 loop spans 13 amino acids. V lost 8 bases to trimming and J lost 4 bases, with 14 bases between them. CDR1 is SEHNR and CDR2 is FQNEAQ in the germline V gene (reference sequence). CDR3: CASARQATYGYTF. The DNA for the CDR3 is TGTGCCAGCGCAAGACAGGCCACCTATGGCTACACCTTC.

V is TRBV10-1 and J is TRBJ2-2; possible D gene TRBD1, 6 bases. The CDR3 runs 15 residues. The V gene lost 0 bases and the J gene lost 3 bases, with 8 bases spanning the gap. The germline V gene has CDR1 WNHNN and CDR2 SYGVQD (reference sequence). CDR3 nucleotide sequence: TGCGCCAGCAGTGAGTCCGGGACACACACCGGGGAGCTGTTTTTT. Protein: CASSESGTHTGELFF.

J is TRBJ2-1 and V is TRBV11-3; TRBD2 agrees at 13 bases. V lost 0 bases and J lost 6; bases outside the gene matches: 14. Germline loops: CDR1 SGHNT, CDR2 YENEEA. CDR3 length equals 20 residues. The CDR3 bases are TGTGCCAGCAGCTTAGATCGGGGGACTAGCGGGGTATGGGCGGGCAATGAGCAGTTCTTC. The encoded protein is CASSLDRGTSGVWAGNEQFF.

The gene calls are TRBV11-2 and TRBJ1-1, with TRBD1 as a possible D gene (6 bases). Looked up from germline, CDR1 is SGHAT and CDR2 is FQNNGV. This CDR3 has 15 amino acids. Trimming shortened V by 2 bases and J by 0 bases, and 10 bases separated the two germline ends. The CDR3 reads CASSLYRTVNTEAFF. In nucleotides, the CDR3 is TGTGCCAGCAGCTTATATAGGACAGTGAACACTGAAGCTTTCTTT.

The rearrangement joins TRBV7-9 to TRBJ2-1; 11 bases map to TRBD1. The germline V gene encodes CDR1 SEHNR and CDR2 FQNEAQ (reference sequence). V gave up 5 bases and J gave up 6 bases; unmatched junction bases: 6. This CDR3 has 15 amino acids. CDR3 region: CASSDRDRGFNEQFF. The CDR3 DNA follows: TGTGCCAGCAGCGATCGGGACAGGGGGTTCAATGAGCAGTTCTTC. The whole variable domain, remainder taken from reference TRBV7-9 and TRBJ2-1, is DTGVSQNPRHKITKRGQNVTFRCDPISEHNRLYWYRQTLGQGPEFLTYFQNEAQLEKSRLLSDRFSAERPKGSFSTLEIQRTEQGDSAMYLCASSDRDRGFNEQFFGPGTRLTVL.

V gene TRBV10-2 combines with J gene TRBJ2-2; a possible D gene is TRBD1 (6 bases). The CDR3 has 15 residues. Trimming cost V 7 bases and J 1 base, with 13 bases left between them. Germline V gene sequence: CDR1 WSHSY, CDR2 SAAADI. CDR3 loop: CASTREQGNTGELFF. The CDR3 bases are TGCGCCAGCACTCGGGAACAGGGGAACACCGGGGAGCTGTTTTTT.

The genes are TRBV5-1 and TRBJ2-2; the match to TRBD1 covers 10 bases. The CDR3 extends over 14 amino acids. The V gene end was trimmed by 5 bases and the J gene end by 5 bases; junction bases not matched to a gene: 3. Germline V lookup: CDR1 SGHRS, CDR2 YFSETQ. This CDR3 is CASRTGGSTGELFF. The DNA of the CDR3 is TGCGCCAGCAGGACAGGGGGCAGTACCGGGGAGCTGTTTTTT.

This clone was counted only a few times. CDR3 nucleotides: TGTGCCAGCATAGACAGCCAGAACACTGAAGCTTTCTTT. Amino acids: CASIDSQNTEAFF. The chain couples TRBV2 to TRBJ1-1; TRBD1 is a possible D gene (5 bases). The CDR3 contains 13 residues. Between the trimmed V and J ends, which lost 7 bases and 1 base, there was a span of 10 bases. Germline assignment: CDR1 SNHLY and CDR2 FYNNEI.

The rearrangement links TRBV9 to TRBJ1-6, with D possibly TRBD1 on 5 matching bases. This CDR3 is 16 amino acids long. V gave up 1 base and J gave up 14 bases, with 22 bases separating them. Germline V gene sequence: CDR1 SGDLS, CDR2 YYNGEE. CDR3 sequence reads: CASSVSPRGRDGTLHF. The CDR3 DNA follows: TGTGCCAGCAGCGTATCCCCACGCGGCAGGGATGGAACCCTCCACTTT.

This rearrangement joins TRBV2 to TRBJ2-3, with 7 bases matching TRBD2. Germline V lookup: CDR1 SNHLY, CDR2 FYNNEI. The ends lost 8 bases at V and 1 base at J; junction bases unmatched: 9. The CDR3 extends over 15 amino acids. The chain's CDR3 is CASRSAGVGTDTQYF. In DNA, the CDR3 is TGTGCCAGCCGCTCGGCGGGGGTTGGCACAGATACGCAGTATTTT.

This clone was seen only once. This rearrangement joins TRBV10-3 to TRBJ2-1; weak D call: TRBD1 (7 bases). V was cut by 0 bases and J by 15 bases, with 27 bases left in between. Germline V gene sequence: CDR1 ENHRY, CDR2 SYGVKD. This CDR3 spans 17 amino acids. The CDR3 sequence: CAISESAFGGVAPGGFF. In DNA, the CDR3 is TGTGCCATCAGTGAGTCGGCGTTCGGGGGTGTAGCCCCAGGGGGGTTCTTC.

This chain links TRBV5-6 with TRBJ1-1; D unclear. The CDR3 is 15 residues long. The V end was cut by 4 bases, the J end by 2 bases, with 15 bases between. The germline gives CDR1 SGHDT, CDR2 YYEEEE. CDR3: CASSSARSLNTEAFF. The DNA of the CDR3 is TGTGCCAGCAGCAGTGCTCGTAGTCTCAACACTGAAGCTTTCTTT.

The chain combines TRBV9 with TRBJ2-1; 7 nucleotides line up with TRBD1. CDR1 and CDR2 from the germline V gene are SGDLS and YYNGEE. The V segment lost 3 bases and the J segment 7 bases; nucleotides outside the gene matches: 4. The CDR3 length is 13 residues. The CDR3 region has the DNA TGTGCCAGCAGCGCGACAGGGTTGAATGAGCAGTTCTTC. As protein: CASSATGLNEQFF.

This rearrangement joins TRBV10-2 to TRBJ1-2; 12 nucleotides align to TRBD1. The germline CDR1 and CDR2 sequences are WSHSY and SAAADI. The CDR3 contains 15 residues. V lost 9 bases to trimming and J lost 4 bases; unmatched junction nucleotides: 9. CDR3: CASREGTGGLYGYTF. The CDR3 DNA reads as TGCGCCAGTAGGGAAGGGACAGGGGGCCTCTATGGCTACACCTTC.

CDR3 bases: TGCGCCAGCAGTGATTACGGCCACTATGGCTACACCTTC. It encodes CASSDYGHYGYTF. The chain has TRBV10-2 and TRBJ1-2; D is uncertain. V dropped 3 bases and J dropped 3 bases, with 8 bases sitting between them. The length of the CDR3 is 13 residues. Germline CDR1 and CDR2: WSHSY and SAAADI.

CDR3 DNA: TGCGCCAGCAGCCAAGAATCAGATAATCAGCCCCAGCATTTT. Protein: CASSQESDNQPQHF. V is TRBV4-1 and J is TRBJ1-5; D gene uncertain. Looked up from germline, CDR1 is MGHRA and CDR2 is YSYEKL. This CDR3 comprises 14 residues. Trimming took 0 bases from V and 4 from J, leaving 7 bases between them.

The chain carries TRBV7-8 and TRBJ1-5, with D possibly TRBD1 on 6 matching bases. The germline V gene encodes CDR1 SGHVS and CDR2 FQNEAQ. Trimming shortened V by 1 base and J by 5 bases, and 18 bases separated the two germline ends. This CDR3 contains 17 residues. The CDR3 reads CASSLVPHREQYQPQHF. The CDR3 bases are TGTGCCAGCAGCTTAGTTCCCCACAGGGAGCAATATCAGCCCCAGCATTTT.

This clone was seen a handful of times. CDR3 sequence: CASGIGRMNTEAFF. CDR3 nucleotide sequence: TGTGCTAGTGGTATAGGGCGGATGAACACTGAAGCTTTCTTT. The V call is TRBV12-5, the J call TRBJ1-1, with unresolved D. V was pared by 5 bases and J by 0 bases, with 10 bases between. This CDR3 contains 14 residues. CDR1 LGHNT and CDR2 FRNRAP come from the germline V gene.

CDR3 DNA sequence: TGCGCCAGCAGCCCCGAGCGGGACAATGAGCAGTTCTTC. As protein: CASSPERDNEQFF. The rearrangement joins TRBV4-3 to TRBJ2-1, with a tentative D call TRBD2 (6 bases). The CDR3 totals 13 residues. Germline CDR1 reads LGHNA; CDR2 reads YSLEER. V shed 4 bases and J shed 5 bases, with 9 bases lying between them.

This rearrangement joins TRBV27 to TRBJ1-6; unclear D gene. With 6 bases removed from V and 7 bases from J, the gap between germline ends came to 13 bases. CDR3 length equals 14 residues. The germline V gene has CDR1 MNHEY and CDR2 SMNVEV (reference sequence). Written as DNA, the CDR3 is TGTGCCAGCAGCTGGAACCAAGGGAATTCACCCCTCCACTTT. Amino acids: CASSWNQGNSPLHF.

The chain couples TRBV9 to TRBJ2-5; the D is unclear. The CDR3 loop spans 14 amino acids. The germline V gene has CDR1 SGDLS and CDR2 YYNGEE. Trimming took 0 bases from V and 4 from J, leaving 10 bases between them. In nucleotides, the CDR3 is TGTGCCAGCAGCGTAGGCGCCCTGGGAGAGACCCAGTACTTC. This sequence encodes CASSVGALGETQYF.